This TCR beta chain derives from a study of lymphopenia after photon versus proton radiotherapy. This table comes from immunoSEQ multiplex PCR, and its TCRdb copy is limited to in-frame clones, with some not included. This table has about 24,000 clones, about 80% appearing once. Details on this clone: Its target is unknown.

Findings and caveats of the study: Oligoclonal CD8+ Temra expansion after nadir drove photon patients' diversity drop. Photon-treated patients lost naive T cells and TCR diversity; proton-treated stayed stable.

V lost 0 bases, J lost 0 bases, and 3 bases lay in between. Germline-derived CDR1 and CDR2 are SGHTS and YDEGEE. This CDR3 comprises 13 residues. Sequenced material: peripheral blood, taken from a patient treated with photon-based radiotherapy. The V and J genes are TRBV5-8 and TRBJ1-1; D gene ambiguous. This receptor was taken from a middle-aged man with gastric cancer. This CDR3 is CASSLEMNTEAFF. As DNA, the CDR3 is TGTGCCAGCAGCTTGGAAATGAACACTGAAGCTTTCTTT.